The 17 T cell receptor beta chains in this list originate from one sample, sequenced in a study of early T cells in non-severe SARS-CoV-2 infection. TCRdb independently ran MiXCR on the 5' RACE reads; one entry per CDR3 protein. Altogether some 23,000 distinct CDR3 sequences are present, 4% to 5.5% being singletons, with the ten largest covering less than 8.5%. Sequenced input: whole blood. These receptors were taken from an adult who was a healthcare worker with PCR-confirmed SARS-CoV-2 infection or an uninfected control (not recorded which).

This chain joins TRBV7-6 and TRBJ1-1; D is possibly TRBD1 (5 bases). Trimming stripped 5 bases from V and 2 bases from J, with 12 bases between. This CDR3 comprises 14 residues. Germline CDR1 is SGHVS and CDR2 is FNYEAQ. The CDR3 is CASSRGLINTEAFF. The CDR3 nucleotides are TGTGCCAGCAGCAGGGGACTGATCAACACTGAAGCTTTCTTT.

This clonotype was recorded many times. The V call is TRBV18, the J call TRBJ2-7; a weak D match, TRBD2 (6 bases). V lost 2 bases, J lost 0 bases, and 17 bases lay in between. The CDR3 is 17 amino acids. Germline CDR1 reads KGHSH; CDR2 reads LQKENI. The CDR3 DNA follows: TGTGCCAGCTCACCATCCACGGGCGGAGGGACCTCCTACGAGCAGTACTTC. As protein: CASSPSTGGGTSYEQYF.

The V call is TRBV12-3 or TRBV12-4, the J call TRBJ2-7; D perhaps matches TRBD2 (5 bases). Deletions cut 1 base from V and 4 bases from J, with 8 bases between. The CDR3 runs 13 residues. The CDR3 DNA reads as TGTGCCAGCAGTTTAGGGACTTTTTACGAGCAGTACTTC. This gives the protein CASSLGTFYEQYF.

In regard to this clonotype: It may be a read error: a sequence one base away is much more abundant. The DNA for the CDR3 is TGTGCCAGCAGTTTCAACACTGAAGCTTTCTTT. It is translated as CASSFNTEAFF. The chain couples TRBV2 to TRBJ1-1; D unclear. The CDR3 runs to 11 residues. The ends were cut back, 5 bases at V and 2 bases at J, with 3 bases in the middle. Germline assignment: CDR1 SNHLY and CDR2 FYNNEI.

This clonotype was recorded a few times. The J gene is TRBJ2-7, the V gene TRBV28, with TRBD1 matching over 9 bases. The germline V gene encodes CDR1 MDHEN and CDR2 SYDVKM. V was pared by 9 bases and J by 2 bases, with 11 bases of the junction left unmatched. This CDR3 has 15 residues. CDR3 sequence reads: CASSTPGTGTYEQYF. The CDR3 DNA is TGTGCCAGTTCAACGCCCGGGACAGGGACCTACGAGCAGTACTTC. The full variable domain, rest sourced from reference TRBV28 and TRBJ2-7, is DVKVTQSSRYLVKRTGEKVFLECVQDMDHENMFWYRQDPGLGLRLIYFSYDVKMKEKGDIPEGYSVSREKKERFSLILESASTNQTSMYLCASSTPGTGTYEQYFGPGTRLTVT.

This clonotype showed up many times. V is TRBV7-3 and J is TRBJ1-2; D is unclear. The V and J ends lost 0 bases and 2 bases respectively, with 7 bases between them. Germline CDR1 is SGHTA and CDR2 is FQGTGA. There are 14 residues in the CDR3. For the CDR3, the DNA is TGTGCCAGCAGCTTAACACCGATAAACTATGGCTACACCTTC. Translated: CASSLTPINYGYTF.

This clonotype was seen repeatedly, ten times or more. The rearrangement links TRBV2 to TRBJ2-1; no firm D call. Germline CDR1 reads SNHLY; CDR2 reads FYNNEI. V was cut by 3 bases and J by 3 bases, with 9 bases left in between. CDR3 length: 14 amino acids. The CDR3 nucleotides read TGTGCCAGCAGTGACGCGGACGACTACAATGAGCAGTTCTTC. Its translation: CASSDADDYNEQFF.

This clonotype was counted only a few times. This sequence joins TRBV30 and TRBJ2-7; 10 bases agree with TRBD1. CDR3 size: 14 residues. The J segment lost 5 bases and the V segment lost 4 bases, leaving 8 bases of the junction unmatched. From germline, CDR1 is GTSNPN and CDR2 SVGIG (reference sequence). CDR3 residues: CAWKRGTGVDEQYF. CDR3 coding DNA: TGTGCCTGGAAGCGTGGGACAGGGGTCGACGAGCAGTACTTC.

This clonotype was counted between two and nine times. The genes are TRBV14 and TRBJ1-6; 11 bases fit TRBD1. J lost 8 bases, V lost 0 bases, and 9 bases had no gene match. CDR3 length: 18 amino acids. Germline lookup yields CDR1 SGHDN and CDR2 FVKESK. CDR3 sequence reads: CASSQDWTGGSPDSPLHF. The CDR3 DNA sequence: TGTGCCAGCAGCCAAGATTGGACAGGGGGCTCTCCGGATTCACCCCTCCACTTT.

This clonotype has a count of ten or more. The V and J genes are TRBV6-5 and TRBJ1-1; possibly TRBD1 for D (6 bases). In germline, CDR1 is MNHEY, CDR2 SVGAGI. Trimming took 10 bases from V and 11 from J, leaving 17 bases between them. This CDR3 region has 11 residues. CDR3 protein: CAISTGQAAFF. The CDR3 nucleotides are TGTGCCATATCAACAGGGCAGGCGGCTTTCTTT.

This clonotype was detected many times. The J gene is TRBJ1-1, the V gene TRBV24-1, with 7 bases matching TRBD1. The junction had 7 bases not matched to a gene; V was cut back by 8 bases and J by 5 bases. Germline CDR1 is KGHDR and CDR2 is SFDVKD. The CDR3 is made up of 13 amino acids. The CDR3 loop reads CATTKQGKTEAFF. CDR3 sequence (DNA): TGTGCCACCACAAAACAGGGGAAGACTGAAGCTTTCTTT.

This clonotype was seen at least ten times. DNA of the CDR3: TGTGCCAGCAGTTTCACCAGGAACACTGAAGCTTTCTTT. Translated, it gives CASSFTRNTEAFF. The chain has TRBV12-3 or TRBV12-4 and TRBJ1-1, with D uncertain. Trimming removed 3 bases from V and 1 base from J, with 6 bases in between. This CDR3 comprises 13 residues.

This clonotype was counted many times. The chain joins TRBV4-1 to TRBJ2-7; D unresolved. V was pared by 0 bases and J by 4 bases, with 10 bases between. Germline lookup yields CDR1 MGHRA and CDR2 YSYEKL. The CDR3 is 14 residues long. The DNA of the CDR3 is TGCGCCAGCAGCCAAGATCTACGGGTGTACGAGCAGTACTTC. Amino acids: CASSQDLRVYEQYF.

The rearrangement uses TRBV19 and TRBJ1-2, with a weak D call TRBD1 (6 bases). The CDR3 totals 15 residues. Trimming left V 2 bases short and J 0 bases short, with 10 bases between. CDR1 is LNHDA and CDR2 is SQIVND in the germline V gene (reference sequence). The DNA of the CDR3 is TGTGCCAGTAGTATAAGGGACACAGCTAACTATGGCTACACCTTC. Encoded protein: CASSIRDTANYGYTF. Filled out from reference TRBV19 and TRBJ1-2, the complete variable domain reads DGGITQSPKYLFRKEGQNVTLSCEQNLNHDAMYWYRQDPGQGLRLIYYSQIVNDFQKGDIAEGYSVSREKKESFPLTVTSAQKNPTAFYLCASSIRDTANYGYTFGSGTRLTVV.

At least ten counts were recorded for this clonotype. The chain links TRBV20-1 to TRBJ2-7, with 9 positions matching TRBD1. CDR1 and CDR2 (germline): DFQATT, SNEGSKA (reference sequence). V was clipped by 4 bases and J by 4 bases; unmatched bases: 5. The CDR3 has 13 amino acids. The CDR3 loop is CSATQGALYEQYF. As DNA, the CDR3 is TGCAGTGCTACACAGGGGGCTCTGTACGAGCAGTACTTC.

This clonotype appeared many times. This chain joins TRBV5-1 and TRBJ2-5; D remains ambiguous. The CDR3 is 15 amino acids. CDR1 is SGHRS, CDR2 YFSETQ, per germline. V dropped 1 base and J dropped 2 bases, with 12 bases sitting between them. CDR3 in amino acids: CASSLFLGKQETQYF. Here the CDR3 DNA reads TGCGCCAGCAGCTTGTTTCTTGGGAAACAAGAGACCCAGTACTTC.

This clonotype was recorded at least ten times. The genes are TRBV20-1 and TRBJ2-3, with D hard to call. The germline gives CDR1 DFQATT, CDR2 SNEGSKA (reference sequence). V gave up 0 bases and J gave up 2 bases, with 6 bases separating them. There are 13 residues in the CDR3. The CDR3 nucleotides read TGCAGTGCTAGAGAGGGGTCCACAGATACGCAGTATTTT. This codes for CSAREGSTDTQYF.